This T cell receptor beta chain derives from a study of blood T cell repertoires in COVID-19. Patients at the Seattle site were enrolled during active infection and followed longitudinally. Trimming at V came to 6 bases and at J to 5 bases, leaving 4 bases not matched to a gene. Per germline, CDR1 SEHNR and CDR2 FQNEAQ (reference sequence). The CDR3 sequence is 13 residues long. Only in-frame clones appear in the TCRdb table, and some are missing; sequencing was by immunoSEQ multiplex PCR. The table has around 75,000 clones, less than 85% seen once. This clone was found a few times. The sample consisted of peripheral blood. This clonotype originated in a man in his forties or fifties with COVID-19, enrolled during active disease. The chain joins TRBV7-9 to TRBJ2-7; 10 bases are a match to TRBD2. CDR3 DNA sequence: TGTGCCAGCAGGGGACTAGCGATCCACGAGCAGTACTTC. Amino acid sequence: CASRGLAIHEQYF.